This TCR beta chain was recorded in a study of shared clonotypes between healthy human individuals. Turning to the study itself: Researchers drew samples from two women and a few men aged 18 to 49.

Genomic DNA of every subset was divided equally among multiple immunoSEQ plates. Clones were sequenced by immunoSEQ multiplex PCR, and TCRdb holds only the in-frame ones, with some missing. The data contain about 470,000 clones, about 85% of them singletons. The J segment lost 3 bases and the V segment lost 4 bases, leaving 9 bases of the junction unmatched. Germline V gene sequence: CDR1 MNHEY, CDR2 SVGAGI. This CDR3 contains 16 residues. The sequenced material came from PBMCs. This sequence originates from a woman between 35 and 50 years old in good health. Some clones in this sample may be carry-over from other donors' samples. This rearrangement joins TRBV6-5 to TRBJ2-1; 7 bases are a match to TRBD1. The DNA of the CDR3 is TGTGCCAGCAGTTCCCCGGGACAGAGGTACTACAATGAGCAGTTCTTC. Translated, it gives CASSSPGQRYYNEQFF.